The T cell receptor (beta chain) under discussion was sequenced for a study of cytomegalovirus exposure and HLA in healthy donors. Repertoires were generated with immunoSEQ multiplex PCR, while TCRdb's copy carries only in-frame clones and drops some. The sample contains about 200,000 clones, over 65% of which appear only once. A note on this clone: Its target is unknown.

Study outcomes and limitations: It was 160 or so TCR beta chains that were listed as cytomegalovirus-associated. For cytomegalovirus status, the classifier reportedly gave diagnoses with high specificity and sensitivity. Under in vitro conditions, three CMV-associated chains were confirmed as specific for CMV antigens.

V was shortened by 4 bases and J by 0 bases, with 14 bases between the two germline ends. The CDR3 is made up of 15 amino acids. Germline CDR1 SGDLS, CDR2 YYNGEE. The chain employs TRBV9 and TRBJ2-7; D remains unclear. Sequenced sample: PBMCs. The TCR sequence derives from a woman aged 18-35 years in good health and CMV-seronegative. CDR3 in DNA: TGTGCCAGCAGCCCCAGGACGGTGAGCTCCTACGAGCAGTACTTC. This translates into CASSPRTVSSYEQYF.